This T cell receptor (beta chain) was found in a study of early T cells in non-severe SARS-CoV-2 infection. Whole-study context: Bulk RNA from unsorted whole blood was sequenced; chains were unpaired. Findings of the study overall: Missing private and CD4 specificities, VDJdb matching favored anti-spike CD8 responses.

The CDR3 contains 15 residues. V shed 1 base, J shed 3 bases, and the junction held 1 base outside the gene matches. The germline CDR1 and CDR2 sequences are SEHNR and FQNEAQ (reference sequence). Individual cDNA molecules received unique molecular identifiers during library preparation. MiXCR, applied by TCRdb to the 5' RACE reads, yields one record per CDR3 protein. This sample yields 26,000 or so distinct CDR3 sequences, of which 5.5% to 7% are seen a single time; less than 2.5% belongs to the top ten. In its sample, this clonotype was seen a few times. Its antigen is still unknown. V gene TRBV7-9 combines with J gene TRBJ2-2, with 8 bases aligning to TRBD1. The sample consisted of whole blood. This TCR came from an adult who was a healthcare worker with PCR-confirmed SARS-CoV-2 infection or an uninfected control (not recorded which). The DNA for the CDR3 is TGTGCCAGCAGCTTAGGGACAGGGCACACCGGGGAGCTGTTTTTT. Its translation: CASSLGTGHTGELFF.